The 9 T cell receptor beta chains in this list originate from one sample, sequenced in a study of shared clonotypes between healthy human individuals (dated by TCRdb to about 2020). The library was made by the immunoSEQ multiplex PCR assay. TCRdb's version of the immuneACCESS table is confined to in-frame rearrangements and falls short of the full clone set. An unresolved V gene accounts for under half of the shortfall where checked; the remainder is of unknown origin. The sample records about 2.5 million clones, under 95% of which are singletons. About 0.36% of the sample belongs to the ten largest clones. Sequencing was done on a sample of naive CD4+ T cells from PBMCs. This sample's cell subset or site label indicates: CD45RA+ positively selected. These receptors all stem from a man aged 18 to 35 in good health. Some clones in this sample may be carry-over from other donors' samples.

V gene TRBV4-2 combines with J gene TRBJ2-3; 10 nucleotides align to TRBD2. Germline loops: CDR1 LGHNA, CDR2 YNFKEQ. The CDR3 length is 16 residues. Unmatched junction bases numbered 5, after V lost 4 bases and J lost 1 base. CDR3 in DNA: TGTGCCAGCAGCCTCTCGGGGACTAGCGGCACAGATACGCAGTATTTT. Its protein is CASSLSGTSGTDTQYF.

Only one count was recorded for this clone. The chain links TRBV4-3 to TRBJ1-6; 7 bases align to TRBD1. This CDR3 spans 15 amino acids. Losses at the gene ends were 2 bases for V and 6 bases for J; bases not matched to a gene: 4. CDR1 and CDR2 (germline): LGHNA, YSLEER. Here the CDR3 reads CASSQPGQPNSPLHF. CDR3 nucleotides: TGCGCCAGCAGCCAACCGGGACAGCCTAATTCACCCCTCCACTTT.

V gene TRBV5-1 combines with J gene TRBJ1-2, with a weak D call TRBD1 (5 bases). V lost 0 bases, J lost 3 bases, and 12 bases lay in between. The CDR3 extends over 15 amino acids. CDR1 and CDR2 (germline): SGHRS, YFSETQ. Here the CDR3 DNA reads TGCGCCAGCAGCTTGGCGGGACCCTCGGACTATGGCTACACCTTC. This codes for CASSLAGPSDYGYTF.

The genes are TRBV7-9 and TRBJ1-1; maybe TRBD1 (5 bases). V shed 7 bases and J shed 0 bases, with 9 bases lying between them. Germline V gene data show CDR1 as SEHNR and CDR2 as FQNEAQ (reference sequence). This CDR3 is built from 13 residues. The CDR3 DNA sequence: TGTGCCAGCAACCTGGGGGTGAACACTGAAGCTTTCTTT. Amino acids: CASNLGVNTEAFF.

The chain is built from TRBV7-3 and TRBJ2-2; D may correspond to TRBD1 or TRBD2 (6 bases each). The length of the CDR3 is 16 residues. Between the trimmed V and J ends, which lost 5 bases and 0 bases, there was a span of 13 bases. The germline V gene encodes CDR1 SGHTA and CDR2 FQGTGA. DNA of the CDR3: TGTGCCAGCAGCCCCCGCGGGACAACGAACACCGGGGAGCTGTTTTTT. Protein product: CASSPRGTTNTGELFF.

The chain carries TRBV19 and TRBJ1-2, with D unclear. The germline V gene encodes CDR1 LNHDA and CDR2 SQIVND (reference sequence). V was pared by 1 base and J by 7 bases, with 22 bases between. CDR3 length equals 17 residues. CDR3 DNA: TGTGCCAGTAGTATAGCCGACACGGCGGGCACCGTTAGTGGCTACACCTTC. Its translation: CASSIADTAGTVSGYTF.

V and J are TRBV2 and TRBJ1-4; D unresolved. Trimming stripped 4 bases from V and 7 bases from J, with 10 bases between. This CDR3 region has 13 residues. The germline V gene has CDR1 SNHLY and CDR2 FYNNEI. CDR3 bases: TGTGCCAGCAGTGGGGAGGGATCTGAAAAACTGTTTTTT. This translates into CASSGEGSEKLFF.

This chain links TRBV6-1 with TRBJ2-3; the match to TRBD1 covers 7 bases. The J segment lost 0 bases and the V segment lost 4 bases, leaving 7 bases of the junction unmatched. Germline V CDR1 and CDR2: MNHNS, SASEGT. This CDR3 has 16 amino acids. CDR3 sequence (DNA): TGTGCCAGCAGTGCGGTAGGGGGACAGAGCACAGATACGCAGTATTTT. It is translated as CASSAVGGQSTDTQYF.

Points on this clone: Within the sample, other DNA sequences also encode this same CDR3. The CDR3 is CASSLGGQGYGYTF. The CDR3 DNA reads TGCGCCAGCAGCTTGGGAGGACAGGGCTATGGCTACACCTTC. J is TRBJ1-2 and V is TRBV5-1; 8 positions match TRBD1. Unmatched junction bases numbered 2, after V lost 0 bases and J lost 4 bases. The CDR3 is 14 residues long. In germline, CDR1 is SGHRS, CDR2 YFSETQ.